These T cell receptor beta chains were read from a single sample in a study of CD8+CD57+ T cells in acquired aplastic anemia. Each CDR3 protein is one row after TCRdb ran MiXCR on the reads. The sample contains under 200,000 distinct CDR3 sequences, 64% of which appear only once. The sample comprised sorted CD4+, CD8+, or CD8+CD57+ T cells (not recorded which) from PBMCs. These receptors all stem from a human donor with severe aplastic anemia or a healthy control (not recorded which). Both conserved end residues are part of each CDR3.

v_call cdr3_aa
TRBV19 CASIRTGRYNQPQHF
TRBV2 CASRDNYNEQFF
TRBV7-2 CASSRRDTVLHSPLHF
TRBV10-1 CASSDGGGPYEQYF
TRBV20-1 CSARRGGEAFF
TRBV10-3 CAISSAGGTQYF
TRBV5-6 CASSLGGTGVF
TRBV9 CASSVEDGPTAEAFF
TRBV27 CASSLSTGRGYTF
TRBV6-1 CASMDWGQNPNYGYTF
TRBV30 CAWTDHYNEQFF
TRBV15 CATSRAGLAGPSSYEQYF
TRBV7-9 CASTLRGLPYEQYF
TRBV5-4 CASSPHPGLADSSYNEQFF
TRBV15 CATSANPGYEQYF
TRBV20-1 CSASSPWASGGNNEQFF
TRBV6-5 CASSHQGQHVETQYF
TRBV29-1 CSVTGLTYEQYF
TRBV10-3 CAISEQGVVTEAFF
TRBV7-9 CASSLATSGYYEQYF
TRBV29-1 CSSATGPVETQYF
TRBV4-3 CASSQDGWEQNIYEQYF
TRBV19 CASSMGSYYEQYF
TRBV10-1 CASRPRGSSYNEQFF
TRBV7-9 CASSFGEGQLYEQYF
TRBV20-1 CSAHQGAGGGASGRNEQFF
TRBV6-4 CASSLQHNEQFF
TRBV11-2 CASSQQGAREQYF
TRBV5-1 CASSLDGLNSPLHF
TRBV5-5 CASSFMETQYF
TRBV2 CASRAGTNTGELFF
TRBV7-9 CDSSSKEVREQYF
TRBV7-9 CASSYAGTENSPLHF
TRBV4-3 CASSQERSVFYYGYTF
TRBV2 CASSVSGDGYGYTF
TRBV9 CASSEAPGQFHSPLHF
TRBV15 CATSRTLGSGELFF
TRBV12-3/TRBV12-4 CASTIIGGAVVGGYTF
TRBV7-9 CASSQPGTRPAEEQFF
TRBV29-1 CSVTTSPQETQYF
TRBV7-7 CASSESGGTDTQYF
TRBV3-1 CASSQDIDDEQFF
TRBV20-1 CSARDRADEAFF
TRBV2 CASSGDRGRTDTQYF
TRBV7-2 CASSLAGQGAPPFSGANVLTF
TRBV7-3 CASSEQKNTEAFF
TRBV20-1 CSARDELYGYTF
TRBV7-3 CASSIPPIYEQFF
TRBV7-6 CASSLGSLAGAYEQYF
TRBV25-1 CASSEFGASSPYEQYF
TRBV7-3 CASSFSLLAPSYEQYF
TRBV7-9 CASSPPGWREAEAFF
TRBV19 CASSVDSGNQPQHF
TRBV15 CATSRDRQGGSPLHF
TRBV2 CASRRVGNQPQHF
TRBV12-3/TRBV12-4 CASSLGGMNTEAFF
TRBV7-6 CASSLGGIGGRAFF
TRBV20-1 CSASLRLAGTDTQYF
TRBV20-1 CSARDRPNNSPLHF
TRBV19 CASSIRGLAGHTDTQYF